The 27 T cell receptor beta chains presented below share a single source sample, sequenced in a study of CD8 T cells in ankylosing spondylitis. In TCRdb, the 5' RACE reads were re-called with MiXCR into one record per CDR3 protein. The data hold about 150,000 distinct CDR3 sequences, with around a third observed a single time. The material sequenced was synovial fluid, either unsorted or a sorted T cell fraction (not recorded which). These receptors were collected from a male donor with ankylosing spondylitis.

This clonotype was picked up a small number of times. This chain joins TRBV2 and TRBJ2-3, with 14 nucleotides matching TRBD2. CDR1 and CDR2 from the germline V gene are SNHLY and FYNNEI. The CDR3 contains 16 residues. J was trimmed by 5 bases and V by 1 base; bases with no gene match: 2. The CDR3 DNA reads as TGTGCCAGCAGTGAAGTCGGGACTAGCGGGAGAGATACGCAGTATTTT. Residues: CASSEVGTSGRDTQYF. The full variable domain, completed using reference TRBV2 and TRBJ2-3, is EPEVTQTPSHQVTQMGQEVILRCVPISNHLYFYWYRQILGQKVEFLVSFYNNEISEKSEIFDDQFSVERPDGSNFTLKIRSTKLEDSAMYFCASSEVGTSGRDTQYFGPGTRLTVL.

The rearrangement uses TRBV6-5 and TRBJ2-7; D uncertain. V lost 4 bases and J lost 4, with 17 bases in between. The germline V gene encodes CDR1 MNHEY and CDR2 SVGAGI. The CDR3 is 15 residues long. The CDR3 loop is CASSLDRTVLYEQYF. The CDR3 nucleotides read TGTGCCAGCAGTTTAGACCGGACGGTTCTATACGAGCAGTACTTC.

This clonotype came up a few times. The J gene is TRBJ2-3, the V gene TRBV24-1; maybe TRBD1 (6 bases). The V end was cut by 10 bases, the J end by 2 bases, with 12 bases between. Germline CDR1 KGHDR, CDR2 SFDVKD. The CDR3 consists of 13 residues. CDR3 amino acids: CATSGHLTDTQYF. Here the CDR3 DNA reads TGTGCCACATCGGGACACCTCACAGATACGCAGTATTTT.

This clonotype showed up many times. This sequence joins TRBV30 and TRBJ2-2; 7 bases align to TRBD2. This CDR3 spans 14 amino acids. Per the germline V gene, CDR1 is GTSNPN and CDR2 is SVGIG (reference sequence). The trim removed 0 bases at V and 7 bases at J, leaving 5 bases unmatched. The CDR3 reads CAWSVYLAVGELFF. CDR3 in DNA: TGTGCCTGGAGTGTATACCTAGCGGTCGGGGAGCTGTTTTTT.

The table lists this clonotype with a few counts. The rearrangement links TRBV7-2 to TRBJ2-2, with D possibly being TRBD2 (7 bases). Germline CDR1 is SGHTA and CDR2 is FQGNSA. Trimming took off 5 bases at V and 7 bases at J, with 20 bases between the two ends. This CDR3 has 16 amino acids. The CDR3 loop reads CASSRGALGFGGELFF. The CDR3 DNA reads TGTGCCAGCAGCCGGGGGGCCCTTGGGTTTGGCGGGGAGCTGTTTTTT. Looking up the rest from reference TRBV7-2 and TRBJ2-2 gives the full variable domain: GAGVSQSPSNKVTEKGKDVELRCDPISGHTALYWYRQSLGQGLEFLIYFQGNSAPDKSGLPSDRFSAERTGGSVSTLTIQRTQQEDSAVYLCASSRGALGFGGELFFGEGSRLTVL.

The rearrangement links TRBV2 to TRBJ2-5, with TRBD2 identical over 10 bases. Per the germline V gene, CDR1 is SNHLY and CDR2 is FYNNEI. Trimming removed 7 bases from V and 5 bases from J; junction bases left unmatched: 10. CDR3 length: 15 amino acids. The CDR3 loop reads CASTRAGGPWETQYF. The CDR3 DNA sequence: TGTGCCAGCACCAGAGCGGGGGGGCCTTGGGAGACCCAGTACTTC.

This chain connects TRBV24-1 to TRBJ2-1; TRBD2 agrees at 11 bases. Germline V lookup: CDR1 KGHDR, CDR2 SFDVKD. There are 15 residues in the CDR3. The trim removed 3 bases at V and 7 bases at J, leaving 4 bases unmatched. CDR3 protein: CATSDPGLAVNEQFF. DNA of the CDR3: TGTGCCACCAGTGATCCGGGACTAGCGGTGAATGAGCAGTTCTTC.

The table lists this clonotype with many counts. The V and J genes are TRBV6-7 and TRBJ1-2; D remains ambiguous. TRBV6-7 is assigned to the ORF class and has an uncertain function. The CDR3 is 15 residues long. V shed 7 bases and J shed 5 bases, with 20 bases lying between them. CDR3 DNA: TGTGCCAGCAAGTATTACATCGACGGTTTTTATGGCTACACCTTC. Encoded protein: CASKYYIDGFYGYTF.

This clonotype was observed a few times. This chain joins TRBV9 and TRBJ1-1; 7 bases are shared with TRBD1. The V gene's germline CDR1 is SGDLS and CDR2 YYNGEE. This CDR3 comprises 17 residues. Unmatched junction bases numbered 11, after V lost 0 bases and J lost 3 bases. The CDR3 DNA follows: TGTGCCAGCAGCGTAGTAGGGGTACAGGGGTTGGACACTGAAGCTTTCTTT. Its translation is CASSVVGVQGLDTEAFF.

The chain is built from TRBV7-6 and TRBJ1-1; TRBD1 might be the D (6 bases). The CDR3 has 13 residues. CDR1 is SGHVS and CDR2 is FNYEAQ in the germline V gene. V was cut by 4 bases and J by 9 bases, with 15 bases left in between. CDR3 loop: CASSSYRASQAFF. CDR3 bases: TGTGCCAGCAGCTCTTACAGGGCCAGCCAAGCTTTCTTT.

This clonotype was seen repeatedly, ten times or more. The chain uses TRBV5-1 and TRBJ2-3, with a weak D call TRBD2 (5 bases). The germline V and J ends were trimmed by 3 bases and 2 bases, with 10 bases remaining between them. From germline, CDR1 is SGHRS and CDR2 YFSETQ. This CDR3 is built from 14 residues. The CDR3 nucleotides are TGCGCCAGCAGCTCGGACTGGGACACAGATACGCAGTATTTT. It specifies CASSSDWDTDTQYF.

This clonotype was seen more than once but under ten times. V gene TRBV7-2 combines with J gene TRBJ2-5, with 13 bases that match TRBD2. Trimming at V came to 3 bases and at J to 9 bases, leaving 4 bases not matched to a gene. The CDR3 spans 14 residues. Germline CDR1 is SGHTA and CDR2 is FQGNSA. CDR3 in amino acids: CASSLELAGGAQYF. DNA for the CDR3: TGTGCCAGCAGCTTGGAACTAGCGGGGGGGGCCCAGTACTTC.

The chain uses TRBV7-2 and TRBJ2-5, with 7 nucleotides matching TRBD2. The germline V gene has CDR1 SGHTA and CDR2 FQGNSA. This CDR3 is 14 amino acids long. The V segment lost 1 base and the J segment 7 bases; nucleotides outside the gene matches: 6. In DNA, the CDR3 is TGTGCCAGCAGCTTAGTCCCTAGCGGTGGGACCCAGTACTTC. As protein: CASSLVPSGGTQYF. Using reference TRBV7-2 and TRBJ2-5 for the parts outside the CDR3, the full variable domain is GAGVSQSPSNKVTEKGKDVELRCDPISGHTALYWYRQSLGQGLEFLIYFQGNSAPDKSGLPSDRFSAERTGGSVSTLTIQRTQQEDSAVYLCASSLVPSGGTQYFGPGTRLLVL.

The chain recombines TRBV7-3 with TRBJ2-3; D is uncertain. This CDR3 region has 16 residues. Germline V gene sequence: CDR1 SGHTA, CDR2 FQGTGA. Trimming took off 2 bases at V and 1 base at J, with 13 bases between the two ends. CDR3: CASSLGWGPGTDTQYF. DNA for the CDR3: TGTGCCAGCAGCTTAGGTTGGGGTCCGGGCACAGATACGCAGTATTTT. Together with reference TRBV7-3 and TRBJ2-3, the CDR3 gives the full variable domain: GAGVSQTPSNKVTEKGKYVELRCDPISGHTALYWYRQSLGQGPEFLIYFQGTGAADDSGLPNDRFFAVRPEGSVSTLKIQRTERGDSAVYLCASSLGWGPGTDTQYFGPGTRLTVL.

This clonotype has just a few counts. The chain combines TRBV5-4 with TRBJ1-2, with D maybe TRBD1 (5 bases). The CDR3 spans 13 residues. Trimming pared 4 bases from V and 4 bases from J, leaving 11 bases between. Germline V gene lookup returns CDR1 SGHNT and CDR2 YYREEE (reference sequence). The chain's CDR3 is CASSQGQTYGYTF. CDR3 bases: TGTGCCAGCAGCCAAGGACAAACCTATGGCTACACCTTC.

The count of this clonotype is one. A much larger clonotype is one base distant, so this may be a read error. This chain connects TRBV20-1 to TRBJ2-7, with D perhaps TRBD2 (7 bases). With 3 bases removed from V and 3 bases from J, the gap between germline ends came to 12 bases. Germline V gives CDR1 DFQATT, CDR2 SNEGSKA (reference sequence). The CDR3 length is 13 residues. CDR3 in amino acids: CSAREGGGYEQYF. The CDR3 DNA reads TGCAGTGCTAGGGAAGGGGGGGGCTACGAGCAGTACTTC.

The sample holds a few counts of this clonotype. The V and J genes are TRBV20-1 and TRBJ2-1, with TRBD1 matching over 8 bases. V lost 3 bases, J lost 2 bases, and 0 bases stayed unmatched. This CDR3 has 13 amino acids. Germline V CDR1 and CDR2: DFQATT, SNEGSKA (reference sequence). The CDR3 loop reads CSARGQAYNEQFF. Written as DNA, the CDR3 is TGCAGTGCTAGGGGACAGGCCTACAATGAGCAGTTCTTC.

The chain has TRBV5-6 and TRBJ1-2, with a possible D match to TRBD1 (6 bases). The germline CDR1 and CDR2 sequences are SGHDT and YYEEEE. The CDR3 runs to 16 residues. Trimming stripped 0 bases from V and 2 bases from J, with 14 bases between. The CDR3 region has the DNA TGTGCCAGCAGCTTGGCTCCGGGGGCTCTGAACTATGGCTACACCTTC. Its protein product is CASSLAPGALNYGYTF.

The sample holds a few counts of this clonotype. This rearrangement joins TRBV5-1 to TRBJ2-5; D is unresolved. The CDR3 spans 15 residues. In germline, CDR1 is SGHRS, CDR2 YFSETQ. V shed 5 bases and J shed 5 bases, with 19 bases lying between them. The CDR3 coding sequence is TGCGCCAGCAGGGACCGTCCTGGCGAAAGTGAGACCCAGTACTTC. This encodes CASRDRPGESETQYF.

The CDR3 nucleotides are TGTGCCAGCAGCCAGAACGAGTTGCAGCCCCAGCATTTT. Its translation: CASSQNELQPQHF. This chain links TRBV14 with TRBJ1-5; D unclear. This CDR3 region has 13 residues. The V and J ends lost 3 bases and 7 bases respectively, with 10 bases between them. Germline lookup yields CDR1 SGHDN and CDR2 FVKESK.

The chain uses TRBV28 and TRBJ2-6; D is uncertain. In germline, CDR1 is MDHEN, CDR2 SYDVKM. The length of the CDR3 is 14 residues. V lost 7 bases and J lost 0, with 7 bases in between. The CDR3 region has the DNA TGTGCCAGCATGAGGTCCTCTGGGGCCAACGTCCTGACTTTC. This encodes CASMRSSGANVLTF.

In this sample, this clonotype turned up a few times. The rearrangement uses TRBV7-2 and TRBJ2-7; D might be TRBD1 (5 bases). The germline V gene has CDR1 SGHTA and CDR2 FQGNSA. CDR3 length: 14 amino acids. Trimming took 2 bases from V and 5 from J, leaving 13 bases between them. The CDR3 region has the DNA TGTGCCAGCAGCTTACAGCAGGGAATCGACGAGCAGTACTTC. Amino acid sequence: CASSLQQGIDEQYF.

This clonotype was detected ten times or more. The rearrangement joins TRBV20-1 to TRBJ2-7; the match to TRBD2 covers 10 bases. The CDR3 totals 14 residues. Germline CDR1 and CDR2: DFQATT and SNEGSKA (reference sequence). V lost 1 base, J lost 3 bases, and 3 bases stayed unmatched. The CDR3 sequence: CSARVASGGYEQYF. CDR3 in DNA: TGCAGTGCTAGAGTGGCTAGCGGGGGCTACGAGCAGTACTTC.

The chain employs TRBV20-1 and TRBJ2-4; tentatively, D is TRBD1 or TRBD2 (5 bases each). Deletions cut 5 bases from V and 5 bases from J, with 19 bases between. Germline CDR1 reads DFQATT; CDR2 reads SNEGSKA (reference sequence). The CDR3 totals 15 residues. The CDR3 loop is CSADGARGDQNIQYF. The CDR3 coding sequence is TGCAGTGCTGACGGAGCCCGAGGGGATCAAAACATTCAGTACTTC.

The chain joins TRBV11-1 to TRBJ1-1; a possible D gene is TRBD1 (5 bases). V lost 5 bases and J lost 3, with 13 bases in between. Per germline, CDR1 SGHAT and CDR2 FQDESV (reference sequence). This CDR3 has 14 residues. The CDR3 sequence: CASSPTVRDTEAFF. For the CDR3, the DNA is TGTGCCAGCAGCCCGACAGTTCGGGACACTGAAGCTTTCTTT.

A few counts support this clonotype. This chain joins TRBV3-1 and TRBJ2-4, with 13 bases lining up with TRBD2. Germline CDR1 LGHDT, CDR2 YNNKEL (reference sequence). CDR3 size: 18 residues. The trim removed 4 bases at V and 8 bases at J, leaving 14 bases unmatched. The CDR3 DNA sequence: TGTGCCAGCAGCCCCTCCGGACTAGCGGGGGCCCCCTGGGACATTCAGTACTTC. Encoded protein: CASSPSGLAGAPWDIQYF.

V and J are TRBV2 and TRBJ2-6, with a tentative D call TRBD2 (5 bases). The CDR3 runs to 19 residues. V was trimmed by 4 bases and J by 0 bases, leaving 19 bases between them. Germline V gene data show CDR1 as SNHLY and CDR2 as FYNNEI. The CDR3 region has the DNA TGTGCCAGCAGTGGAAAAGTTCCGGGATACCTCTCTGGGGCCAACGTCCTGACTTTC. Amino acid sequence: CASSGKVPGYLSGANVLTF.